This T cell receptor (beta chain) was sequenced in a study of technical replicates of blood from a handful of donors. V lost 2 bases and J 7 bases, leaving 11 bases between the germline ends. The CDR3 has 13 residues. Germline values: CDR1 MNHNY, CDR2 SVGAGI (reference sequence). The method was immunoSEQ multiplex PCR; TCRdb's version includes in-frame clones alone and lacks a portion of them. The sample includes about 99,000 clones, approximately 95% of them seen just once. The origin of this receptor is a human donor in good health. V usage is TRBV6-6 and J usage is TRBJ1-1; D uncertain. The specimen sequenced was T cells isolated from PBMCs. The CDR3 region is CASSYGQTYEAFF. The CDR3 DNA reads TGTGCCAGCAGTTACGGGCAAACCTATGAAGCTTTCTTT.